This entry lists 5 T cell receptor beta chains sequenced from one sample in a study of neoadjuvant anti-PD-1 for oral cavity cancer. This table comes from immunoSEQ multiplex PCR, and its TCRdb copy is limited to in-frame clones, with some not included. The sample comprises tens of thousands of clones, approximately 80% of which are singletons, and around 3.1% rests with the top ten. The input for sequencing was PBMCs, taken before nivolumab (anti-PD-1) treatment. These receptors came from a person between 35 and 79 years old with oral cavity squamous cell carcinoma.

The chain joins TRBV30 to TRBJ1-5; D is unresolved. The CDR3 is 14 amino acids. From germline, CDR1 is GTSNPN and CDR2 SVGIG (reference sequence). Deletions cut 1 base from V and 4 bases from J, with 11 bases between. The CDR3 region is CAWSGNAGNQPQHF. In DNA form, the CDR3 reads TGTGCCTGGAGTGGGAACGCGGGAAATCAGCCCCAGCATTTT.

This chain uses TRBV4-2 with TRBJ2-5, with 7 bases aligning to TRBD2. Germline V gives CDR1 LGHNA, CDR2 YNFKEQ. The CDR3 totals 16 residues. Unmatched junction bases numbered 9, after V lost 1 base and J lost 4 bases. CDR3 bases: TGTGCCAGCAGCCAAGTTGGGGCGGGAGAGTCAGAGACCCAGTACTTC. Its translation: CASSQVGAGESETQYF.

The chain couples TRBV28 to TRBJ1-5; unclear D gene. There are 14 residues in the CDR3. The V end was cut by 5 bases, the J end by 5 bases, with 13 bases between. CDR1 MDHEN and CDR2 SYDVKM come from the germline V gene. CDR3 bases: TGTGCCAGCAGTCTGTCAGCAGGCGATCAGCCCCAGCATTTT. This sequence encodes CASSLSAGDQPQHF.

V and J are TRBV15 and TRBJ1-1; 8 bases are shared with TRBD1. V dropped 8 bases and J dropped 7; count of bases not matched to a gene: 6. CDR3 length: 12 residues. Germline lookup yields CDR1 LNHNV and CDR2 YYDKDF (reference sequence). The CDR3 DNA reads TGTGCCACCGACAGGGGAACGGGTGAAGCTTTCTTT. Its translation is CATDRGTGEAFF.

J is TRBJ1-5 and V is TRBV6-5; D is uncertain. V gave up 9 bases and J gave up 7 bases, with 19 bases separating them. The length of the CDR3 is 14 residues. Germline loops: CDR1 MNHEY, CDR2 SVGAGI. The CDR3 region is CASSLGEGRQPQHF. For the CDR3, the DNA is TGTGCCAGTAGTCTAGGTGAGGGCAGGCAGCCCCAGCATTTT.